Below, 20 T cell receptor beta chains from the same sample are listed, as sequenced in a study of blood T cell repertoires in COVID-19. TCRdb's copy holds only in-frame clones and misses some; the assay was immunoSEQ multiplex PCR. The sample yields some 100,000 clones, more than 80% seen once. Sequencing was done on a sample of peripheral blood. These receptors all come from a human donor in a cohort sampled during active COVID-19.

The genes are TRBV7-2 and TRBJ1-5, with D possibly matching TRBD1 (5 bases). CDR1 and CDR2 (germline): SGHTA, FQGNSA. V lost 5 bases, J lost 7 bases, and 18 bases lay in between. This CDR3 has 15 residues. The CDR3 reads CASSRAFAGRQPQHF. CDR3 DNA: TGTGCCAGCAGCCGGGCATTCGCAGGGAGGCAGCCCCAGCATTTT.

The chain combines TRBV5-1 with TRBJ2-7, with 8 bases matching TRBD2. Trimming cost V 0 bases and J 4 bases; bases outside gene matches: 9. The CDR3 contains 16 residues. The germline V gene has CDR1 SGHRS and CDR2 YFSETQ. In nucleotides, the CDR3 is TGCGCCAGCAGCTTGGATGGGACGGGAGGGCCGTACGAGCAGTACTTC. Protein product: CASSLDGTGGPYEQYF.

CDR3 in DNA: TGTGCCAGCAGTTTTACGGGACTAGCGGGGACCGGGGAGCTGTTTTTT. This codes for CASSFTGLAGTGELFF. V usage is TRBV9 and J usage is TRBJ2-2; 13 nucleotides match TRBD2. The J segment lost 5 bases and the V segment lost 5 bases, leaving 6 bases of the junction unmatched. In germline, CDR1 is SGDLS, CDR2 YYNGEE. The CDR3 sequence is 16 residues long.

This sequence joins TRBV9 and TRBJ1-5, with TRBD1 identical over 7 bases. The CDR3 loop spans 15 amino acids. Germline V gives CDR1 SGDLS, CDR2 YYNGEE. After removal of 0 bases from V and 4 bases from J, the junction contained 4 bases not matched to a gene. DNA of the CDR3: TGTGCCAGCAGCGTAGCCGGGACAGTAAATCAGCCCCAGCATTTT. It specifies CASSVAGTVNQPQHF.

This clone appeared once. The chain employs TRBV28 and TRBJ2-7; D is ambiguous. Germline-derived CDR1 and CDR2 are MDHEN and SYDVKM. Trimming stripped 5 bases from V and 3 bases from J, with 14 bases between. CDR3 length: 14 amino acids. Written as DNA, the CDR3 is TGTGCCAGCAGTCCCCCGCAAACCTACTACGAGCAGTACTTC. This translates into CASSPPQTYYEQYF.

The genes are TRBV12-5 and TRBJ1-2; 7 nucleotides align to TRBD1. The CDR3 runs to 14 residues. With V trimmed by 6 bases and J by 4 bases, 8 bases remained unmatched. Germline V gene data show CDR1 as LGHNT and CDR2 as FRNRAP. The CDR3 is CASGISGQSYGYTF. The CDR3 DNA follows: TGTGCTAGTGGGATCTCGGGACAGAGCTATGGCTACACCTTC.

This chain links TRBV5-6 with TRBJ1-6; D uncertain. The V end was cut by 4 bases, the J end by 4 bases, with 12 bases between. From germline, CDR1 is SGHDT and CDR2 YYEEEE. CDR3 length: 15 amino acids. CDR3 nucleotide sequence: TGTGCCAGCAGCCCGAGGGCGTTGTATAATTCACCCCTCCACTTT. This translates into CASSPRALYNSPLHF.

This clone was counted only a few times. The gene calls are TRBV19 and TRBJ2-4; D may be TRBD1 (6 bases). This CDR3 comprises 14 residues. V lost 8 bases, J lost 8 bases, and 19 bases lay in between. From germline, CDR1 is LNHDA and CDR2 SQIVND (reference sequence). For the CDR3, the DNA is TGTGCCAGTCGTCGAGGGGGACCGGTGGACATTCAGTACTTC. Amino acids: CASRRGGPVDIQYF.

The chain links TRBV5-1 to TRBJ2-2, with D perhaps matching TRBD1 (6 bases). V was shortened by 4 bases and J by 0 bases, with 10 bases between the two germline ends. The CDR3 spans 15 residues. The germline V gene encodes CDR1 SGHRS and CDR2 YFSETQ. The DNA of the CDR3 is TGCGCCAGCAGCAGGGACACAACGAACACCGGGGAGCTGTTTTTT. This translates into CASSRDTTNTGELFF.

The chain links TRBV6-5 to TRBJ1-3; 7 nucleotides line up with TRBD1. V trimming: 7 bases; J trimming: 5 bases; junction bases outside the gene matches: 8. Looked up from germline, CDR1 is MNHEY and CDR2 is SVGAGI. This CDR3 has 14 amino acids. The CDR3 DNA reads TGTGCCAGCATTCTTGGACAGGCACGAAACACCATATATTTT. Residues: CASILGQARNTIYF.

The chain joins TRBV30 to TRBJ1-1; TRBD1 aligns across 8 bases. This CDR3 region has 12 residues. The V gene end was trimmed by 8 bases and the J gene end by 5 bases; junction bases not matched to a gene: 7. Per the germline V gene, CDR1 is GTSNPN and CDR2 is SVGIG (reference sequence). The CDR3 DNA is TGTGCCGGACAGGGAGGTTGGACTGAAGCTTTCTTT. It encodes CAGQGGWTEAFF.

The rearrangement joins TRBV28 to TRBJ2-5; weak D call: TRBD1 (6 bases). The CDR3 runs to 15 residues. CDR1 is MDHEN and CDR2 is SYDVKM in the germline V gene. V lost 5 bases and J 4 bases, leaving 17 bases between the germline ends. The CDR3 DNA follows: TGTGCCAGCAGTCTATCCCCAGGGGTCGGAGAGACCCAGTACTTC. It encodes CASSLSPGVGETQYF. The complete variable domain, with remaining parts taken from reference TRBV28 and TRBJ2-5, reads DVKVTQSSRYLVKRTGEKVFLECVQDMDHENMFWYRQDPGLGLRLIYFSYDVKMKEKGDIPEGYSVSREKKERFSLILESASTNQTSMYLCASSLSPGVGETQYFGPGTRLLVL.

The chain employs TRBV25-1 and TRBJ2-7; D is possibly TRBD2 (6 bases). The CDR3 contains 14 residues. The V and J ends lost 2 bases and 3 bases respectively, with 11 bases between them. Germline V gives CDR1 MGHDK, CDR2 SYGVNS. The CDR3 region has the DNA TGTGCCAGCAGTGAAAGAGGAGGGGACTACGAGCAGTACTTC. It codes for CASSERGGDYEQYF.

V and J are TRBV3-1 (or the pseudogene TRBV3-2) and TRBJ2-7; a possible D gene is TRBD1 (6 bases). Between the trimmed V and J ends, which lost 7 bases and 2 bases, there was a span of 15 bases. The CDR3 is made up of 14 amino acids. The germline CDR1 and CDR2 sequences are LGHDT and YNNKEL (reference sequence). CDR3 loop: CASTQGPNTYEQYF. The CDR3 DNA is TGTGCCAGCACACAGGGACCGAACACCTACGAGCAGTACTTC.

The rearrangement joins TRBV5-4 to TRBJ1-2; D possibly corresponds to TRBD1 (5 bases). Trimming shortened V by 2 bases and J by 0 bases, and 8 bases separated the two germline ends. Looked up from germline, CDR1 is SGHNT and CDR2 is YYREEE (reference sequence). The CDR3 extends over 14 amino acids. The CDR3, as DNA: TGTGCCAGCAGCTTCAGGGAAGCTAACTATGGCTACACCTTC. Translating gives CASSFREANYGYTF.

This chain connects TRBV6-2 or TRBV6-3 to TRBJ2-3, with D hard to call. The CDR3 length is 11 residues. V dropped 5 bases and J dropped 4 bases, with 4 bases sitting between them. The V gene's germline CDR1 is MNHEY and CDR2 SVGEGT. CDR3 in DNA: TGTGCCAGCAGTCAGTCAGATACGCAGTATTTT. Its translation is CASSQSDTQYF.

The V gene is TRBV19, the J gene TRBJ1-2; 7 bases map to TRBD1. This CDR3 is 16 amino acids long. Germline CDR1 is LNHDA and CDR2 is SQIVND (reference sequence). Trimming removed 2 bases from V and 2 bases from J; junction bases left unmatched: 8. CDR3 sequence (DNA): TGTGCCAGTAGTATACCCGGCGACAGGGAGAACTATGGCTACACCTTC. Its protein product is CASSIPGDRENYGYTF.

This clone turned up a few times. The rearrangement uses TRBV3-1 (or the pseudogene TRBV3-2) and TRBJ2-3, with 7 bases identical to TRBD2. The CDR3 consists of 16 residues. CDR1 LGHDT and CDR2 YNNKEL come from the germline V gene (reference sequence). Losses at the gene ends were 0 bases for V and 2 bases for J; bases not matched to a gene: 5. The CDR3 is CASSQDRLAVTDTQYF. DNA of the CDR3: TGTGCCAGCAGCCAAGATCGGCTAGCGGTCACAGATACGCAGTATTTT.

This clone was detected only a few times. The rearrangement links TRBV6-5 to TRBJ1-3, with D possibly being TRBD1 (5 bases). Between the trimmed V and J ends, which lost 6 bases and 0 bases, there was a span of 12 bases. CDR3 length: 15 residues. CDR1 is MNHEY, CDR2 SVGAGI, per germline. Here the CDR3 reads CASRKGLTSGNTIYF. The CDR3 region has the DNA TGTGCCAGCAGGAAGGGACTGACCTCTGGAAACACCATATATTTT.

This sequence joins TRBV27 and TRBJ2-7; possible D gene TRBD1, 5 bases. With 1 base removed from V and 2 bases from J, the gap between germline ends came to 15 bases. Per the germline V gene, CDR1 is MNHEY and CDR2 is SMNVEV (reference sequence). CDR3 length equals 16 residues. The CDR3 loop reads CASSLLSGIKPYEQYF. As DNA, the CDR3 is TGTGCCAGCAGTTTATTATCAGGGATCAAACCCTACGAGCAGTACTTC.